The 6 T cell receptor beta chains in this list originate from one sample, sequenced in a study of T cells after yellow fever vaccination. Via MiXCR, TCRdb re-called the 5' RACE reads, giving one row per CDR3 protein. The sample gives hundreds of thousands of distinct CDR3 sequences, 12% of which show up once; about 3% is in the top ten. The material sequenced was CD4+ T cells sorted from PBMCs, taken 15 days after the yellow fever booster vaccination. These receptors all stem from a man aged 18 to 30 who received the YFV17D yellow fever vaccine.

This clonotype was observed at least ten times. V gene TRBV29-1 combines with J gene TRBJ1-1; tentatively, D is TRBD1 (5 bases). The germline V gene has CDR1 SQVTM and CDR2 ANQGSEA. V was shortened by 0 bases and J by 6 bases, with 11 bases between the two germline ends. The CDR3 is 13 residues long. The CDR3 region is CSVEDYRSAEAFF. The CDR3 DNA follows: TGCAGCGTTGAAGACTACAGGAGCGCTGAAGCTTTCTTT.

The V gene is TRBV7-8, the J gene TRBJ2-2, with TRBD1 identical over 7 bases. J was trimmed by 6 bases and V by 5 bases; bases with no gene match: 15. Germline V CDR1 and CDR2: SGHVS, FQNEAQ. CDR3 size: 17 residues. The CDR3 is CASSLSGTTQGAGELFF. The CDR3 DNA follows: TGTGCCAGCAGCCTGTCAGGCACCACTCAGGGGGCCGGGGAGCTGTTTTTT.

The chain has TRBV19 and TRBJ1-6; TRBD1 aligns across 9 bases. Germline-derived CDR1 and CDR2 are LNHDA and SQIVND (reference sequence). The CDR3 totals 15 residues. Unmatched junction bases numbered 10, after V lost 6 bases and J lost 10 bases. The CDR3 is CASSIRPGQGSPLHF. The CDR3 nucleotides read TGTGCCAGTAGCATACGACCGGGACAGGGATCACCCCTCCACTTT.

V gene TRBV6-2 or TRBV6-3 combines with J gene TRBJ2-5, with 9 nucleotides matching TRBD2. V lost 0 bases and J lost 0; bases outside the gene matches: 8. The CDR3 totals 18 residues. Germline-derived CDR1 and CDR2 are MNHEY and SVGEGT. The CDR3 nucleotides read TGTGCCAGCAGTTACTCGAGTCTAGCGGGGATATACCAAGAGACCCAGTACTTC. This codes for CASSYSSLAGIYQETQYF.

This chain uses TRBV3-1 with TRBJ1-1; D is unresolved. This CDR3 is built from 14 residues. V dropped 3 bases and J dropped 1 base, with 9 bases sitting between them. Looked up from germline, CDR1 is LGHDT and CDR2 is YNNKEL (reference sequence). DNA of the CDR3: TGTGCCAGCAGCCACCGGCAGAAGAACACTGAAGCTTTCTTT. Residues: CASSHRQKNTEAFF.

The chain is built from TRBV2 and TRBJ1-2; tentatively, D is TRBD1 (5 bases). V was trimmed by 8 bases and J by 1 base, leaving 14 bases between them. This CDR3 has 14 amino acids. Germline CDR1 SNHLY, CDR2 FYNNEI. Here the CDR3 DNA reads TGTGCCAGCGCCCCGGGACTGCATAACTATGGCTACACCTTC. As protein: CASAPGLHNYGYTF.